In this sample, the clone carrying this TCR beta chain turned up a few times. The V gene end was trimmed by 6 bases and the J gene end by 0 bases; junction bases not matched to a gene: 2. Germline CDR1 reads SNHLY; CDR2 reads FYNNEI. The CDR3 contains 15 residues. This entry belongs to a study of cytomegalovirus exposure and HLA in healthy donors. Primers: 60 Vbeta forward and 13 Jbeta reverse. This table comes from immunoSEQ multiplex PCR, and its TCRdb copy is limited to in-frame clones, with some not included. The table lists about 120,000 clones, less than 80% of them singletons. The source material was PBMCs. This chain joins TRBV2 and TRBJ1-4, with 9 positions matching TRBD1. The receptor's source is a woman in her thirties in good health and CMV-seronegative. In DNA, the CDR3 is TGTGCCAGCAGAAGGGACAGGGCAACTAATGAAAAACTGTTTTTT. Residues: CASRRDRATNEKLFF. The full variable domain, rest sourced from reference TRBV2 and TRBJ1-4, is EPEVTQTPSHQVTQMGQEVILRCVPISNHLYFYWYRQILGQKVEFLVSFYNNEISEKSEIFDDQFSVERPDGSNFTLKIRSTKLEDSAMYFCASRRDRATNEKLFFGSGTQLSVL.